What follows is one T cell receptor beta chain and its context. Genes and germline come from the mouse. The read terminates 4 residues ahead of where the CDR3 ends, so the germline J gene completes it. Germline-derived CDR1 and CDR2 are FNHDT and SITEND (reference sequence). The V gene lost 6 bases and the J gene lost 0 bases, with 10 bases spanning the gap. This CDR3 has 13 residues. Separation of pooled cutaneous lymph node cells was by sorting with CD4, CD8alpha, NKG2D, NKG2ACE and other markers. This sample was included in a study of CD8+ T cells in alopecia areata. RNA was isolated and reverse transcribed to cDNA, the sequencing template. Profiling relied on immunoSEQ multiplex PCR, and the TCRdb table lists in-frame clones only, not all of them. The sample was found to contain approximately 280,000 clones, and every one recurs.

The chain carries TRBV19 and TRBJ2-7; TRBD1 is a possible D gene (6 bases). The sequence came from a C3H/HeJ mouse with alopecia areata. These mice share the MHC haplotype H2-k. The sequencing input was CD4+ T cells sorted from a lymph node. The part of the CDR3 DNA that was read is TGTGCCAGCATCACAGGGAGCTCCTAT. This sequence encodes CASITGSSY. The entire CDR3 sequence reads CASITGSSYEQYF.